These 3 T cell receptor beta chains share one sample of origin, sequenced in a study of OX40 agonist ivuxolimab in advanced cancers. The method was immunoSEQ multiplex PCR; TCRdb's version includes in-frame clones alone and lacks a portion of them. The sample holds 67,000 or so clones, approximately 86% seen once. The starting material was CD4+ or CD8+ T cells sorted from blood, obtained in a trial of the OX40 agonist ivuxolimab. The receptors derive from an adult with an advanced solid tumor such as melanoma, head and neck, liver or kidney cancer.

V and J are TRBV5-1 and TRBJ1-1; the match to TRBD1 covers 7 bases. The CDR3 sequence is 12 residues long. The V gene end was trimmed by 6 bases and the J gene end by 5 bases; junction bases not matched to a gene: 4. Germline CDR1 and CDR2: SGHRS and YFSETQ. The CDR3 DNA reads TGCGCCAGCAAGGGGGCAGGGACTGAAGCTTTCTTT. This translates into CASKGAGTEAFF.

The rearrangement links TRBV10-1 to TRBJ1-5; TRBD1 matches 10 bases. The CDR3 extends over 15 amino acids. The J segment lost 4 bases and the V segment lost 5 bases, leaving 5 bases of the junction unmatched. The germline V gene has CDR1 WNHNN and CDR2 SYGVQD (reference sequence). CDR3 nucleotides: TGCGCCAGCAGTAAACCGGGACAGGGGAATCAGCCCCAGCATTTT. It is translated as CASSKPGQGNQPQHF.

The chain couples TRBV7-9 to TRBJ2-1, with D unclear. This CDR3 is built from 14 residues. Trimming left V 6 bases short and J 5 bases short, with 14 bases between. Germline CDR1 is SEHNR and CDR2 is FQNEAQ (reference sequence). The CDR3 DNA is TGTGCCAGCAGGCCCCGCGTCAACGACAATGAGCAGTTCTTC. Protein sequence: CASRPRVNDNEQFF.